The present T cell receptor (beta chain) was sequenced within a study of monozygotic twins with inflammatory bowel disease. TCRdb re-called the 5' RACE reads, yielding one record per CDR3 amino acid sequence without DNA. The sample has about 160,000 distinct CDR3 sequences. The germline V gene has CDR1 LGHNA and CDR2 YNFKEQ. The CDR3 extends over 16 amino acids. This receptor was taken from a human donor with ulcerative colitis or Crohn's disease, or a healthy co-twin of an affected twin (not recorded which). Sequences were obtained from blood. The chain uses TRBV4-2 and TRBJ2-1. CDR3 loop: CASSPTLVEFYNEQFF.